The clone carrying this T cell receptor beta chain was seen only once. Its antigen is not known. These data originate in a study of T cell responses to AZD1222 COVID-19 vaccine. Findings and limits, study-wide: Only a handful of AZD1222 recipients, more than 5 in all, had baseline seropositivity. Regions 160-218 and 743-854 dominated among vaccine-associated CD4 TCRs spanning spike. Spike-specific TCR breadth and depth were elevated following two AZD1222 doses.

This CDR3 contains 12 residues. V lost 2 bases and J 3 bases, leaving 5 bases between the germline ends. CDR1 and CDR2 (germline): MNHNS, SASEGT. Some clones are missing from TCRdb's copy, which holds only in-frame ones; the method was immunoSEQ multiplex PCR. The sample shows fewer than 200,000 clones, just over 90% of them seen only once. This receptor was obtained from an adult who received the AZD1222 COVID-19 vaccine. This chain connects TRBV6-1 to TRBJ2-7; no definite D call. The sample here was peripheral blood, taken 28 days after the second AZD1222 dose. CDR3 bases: TGTGCCAGCAGTGAATCCGTCTACGAGCAGTACTTC. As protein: CASSESVYEQYF.